This TCR beta chain was retrieved from a study of response to subunit inactivated influenza vaccine. Germline V CDR1 and CDR2: MNHEY, SMNVEV (reference sequence). Germline trimming cut 2 bases from V and 9 bases from J; bases unmatched to any gene: 2. The CDR3 consists of 14 residues. This clonotype was found a few times. TCRdb processed the RT-PCR reads anew with MiXCR; each CDR3 protein has one entry. The table lists around 850,000 distinct CDR3 sequences, less than 20% of them singletons, with about a tenth in the top ten. The chain couples TRBV27 to TRBJ2-1, with 12 bases lining up with TRBD2. Sequencing was performed on PBMCs from blood, taken approximately 5 days after vaccination. The receptor was derived from a man aged 50-59 years who received an inactivated influenza vaccine. CDR3 amino acids: CASSLGTSGSEQFF. The CDR3 region has the DNA TGTGCCAGCAGTTTAGGGACTAGCGGGTCTGAGCAGTTCTTC.